This is a list of T cell receptor beta chains from one sample in a study of blood T cell repertoires in COVID-19. Repertoires were generated with immunoSEQ multiplex PCR, while TCRdb's copy carries only in-frame clones and drops some. The table shows approximately 270,000 clones, with 88% occurring only once. The sequencing input was peripheral blood. The receptors were gathered from an older man with acute or convalescent COVID-19. The CDR3 runs from the conserved cysteine through the conserved F or W. A D gene is named only where the DNA matches it firmly. Clone size is shown for a subset of rows, as once, few, many or a class of expanded clone.

TRBD1 TRBJ1-4 once TRBV5-1 TGCGCCAGCAGCGTTTGGACAGGGGCGGATAATGAAAAACTGTTTTTT CASSVWTGADNEKLFF
TRBD2 TRBJ2-5 . TRBV2 TGTGCCAGCAAAGCGGGGTGGGAGACCCAGTACTTC CASKAGWETQYF
TRBD1 TRBJ1-2 . TRBV19 TGTGCCAGTAGTACCAGGGGGCAAGTCTATGGCTACACCTTC CASSTRGQVYGYTF
TRBD1 TRBJ1-5 . TRBV27 TGTGCCAGCAGTCCCGGGACAGCTTATCAGCCCCAGCATTTT CASSPGTAYQPQHF
. TRBJ2-3 . TRBV7-3 TGTGCCAGCAGCCCTCTGCGGGCCCGCACAGATACGCAGTATTTT CASSPLRARTDTQYF
TRBD2 TRBJ2-1 once TRBV7-2 TGTGCCAGCAGCTTAGACGGGACTAGCGGGAGGGCTGAGCAGTTCTTC CASSLDGTSGRAEQFF
TRBD2 TRBJ2-3 . TRBV4-1 TGCGCCAGCAGCCAAGACAGGTCGGGGGGGGTCTCAGATACGCAGTATTTT CASSQDRSGGVSDTQYF
TRBD2 TRBJ2-1 once TRBV19 TGTGCCAGTAAGGTGGCTAGCGGGAGGTCAGGACACAATGAGCAGTTCTTC CASKVASGRSGHNEQFF
TRBD1 TRBJ2-5 . TRBV7-9 TGTGCCAGCAGACCTACCGGGACAGGGAGCGAGACCCAGTACTTC CASRPTGTGSETQYF
. TRBJ1-1 few TRBV5-1 TGCGCCAGCAGCCCCGTGGCCGGGGGGGGGTCTGAAGCTTTCTTT CASSPVAGGGSEAFF
. TRBJ2-7 . TRBV5-6 TGTGCCAGCAGCTTGGCTCCTGTGGGGGGGCTCTCCTACGAGCAGTACTTC CASSLAPVGGLSYEQYF
TRBD1 TRBJ1-2 . TRBV6-2/TRBV6-3 TGTGCCAGCAGTTACTCGACCGGGACAGGGAAGGACTACACCTTC CASSYSTGTGKDYTF
. TRBJ2-7 . TRBV7-6 TGTGCCAGCAGCCCCCGACCCACTAACCCCATCGAGCAGTACTTC CASSPRPTNPIEQYF
TRBD1 TRBJ2-7 . TRBV6-4 TGTGCCAGCAGTCGGGACAGGGGTTACGAGCAGTACTTC CASSRDRGYEQYF
. TRBJ2-1 . TRBV27 TGTGCCAGCAGTAAACTACAGGGAATATCGGTCAATGAGCAGTTCTTC CASSKLQGISVNEQFF
TRBD2 TRBJ2-1 . TRBV27 TGTGCCAGCAGCACGCCTACCCCCGGGACTAGCGGGAGTGGATCCTACAATGAGCAGTTCTTC CASSTPTPGTSGSGSYNEQFF
TRBD1 TRBJ1-2 . TRBV7-8 TGTGCCAGCAGCTTAAGGACAGGGGGCTTTTATGGCTACACCTTC CASSLRTGGFYGYTF
TRBD2 TRBJ2-3 once TRBV19 TGTGCCAGTAGACCCCCGGGACTAGGAACAGATACGCAGTATTTT CASRPPGLGTDTQYF
. TRBJ2-7 . TRBV19 TGTGCCAGTAGTATGCAACTCGGCGGATCCTACGAGCAGTACTTC CASSMQLGGSYEQYF
. TRBJ1-3 . TRBV7-9 TGTGCCAGCAGCTTAGGCCGGGGGACCGGAAACACCATATATTTT CASSLGRGTGNTIYF
TRBD2 TRBJ2-1 . TRBV18 TGTGCCAGCTCACCTCGGACTAGCGGCGACAATGAGCAGTTCTTC CASSPRTSGDNEQFF
. TRBJ1-1 . TRBV19 TGTGCCAGTAGTATAAACGCGGGCACTGAAGCTTTCTTT CASSINAGTEAFF